This TCR beta chain was identified during a study of monozygotic twins with inflammatory bowel disease. Every sample had its cDNA made across eight separate reactions. Molecular identifiers with 6-nucleotide sample barcodes were added during cDNA synthesis via template switching. TCRdb reprocessed the 5' RACE reads, keeping one entry per CDR3 protein, no DNA. In total, the table holds 300,000 to 400,000 distinct CDR3 sequences. The CDR3 totals 14 residues. This sequence was found in a human donor with ulcerative colitis or Crohn's disease, or a healthy co-twin of an affected twin (not recorded which). The sequenced sample consisted of blood. The J gene is TRBJ1-6, the V gene TRBV12-3 or TRBV12-4. This chain's CDR3 is CASGVLSYNSPLHF.